The table lists the clone carrying this T cell receptor (beta chain) with a few counts. This CDR3 has 16 residues. Trimming cost V 0 bases and J 4 bases, with 15 bases left between them. The germline gives CDR1 MNHEY, CDR2 SVGEGT. This specimen comes from a study of identical twins. Each CDR3 protein gets one entry after TCRdb re-called the 5' RACE reads with MiXCR. The table has roughly 770,000 distinct CDR3 sequences, around a sixth seen once. The same sample was also studied in work on T cells expressing NK-cell markers. Turning to that study: It was sorted CD3+CD56+NKG2C+, CD3+CD56+NKG2C- and CD3+CD56-NKG2C+ T cells that supplied the TCR beta repertoires. The same clonotypes also predominated in the CD3+CD56-NKG2C+ fraction of several donors.

The material sequenced was PBMCs. This TCR was recovered from a woman between 18 and 29 years old in good health. This chain links TRBV6-2 or TRBV6-3 with TRBJ2-5; possibly TRBD1 or TRBD2 for D (5 bases each). CDR3 coding DNA: TGTGCCAGCAGTTACTCCCCCGGGACCCCTCGAGAGACCCAGTACTTC. Translated, it gives CASSYSPGTPRETQYF.